This T cell receptor (beta chain) emerged from a study of shared clonotypes between healthy human individuals. Trimming cost V 4 bases and J 4 bases, with 9 bases left between them. This CDR3 region has 12 residues. CDR1 is SGHNT and CDR2 is YYREEE in the germline V gene (reference sequence). Assay: immunoSEQ multiplex PCR; the TCRdb copy retains only in-frame clones and omits some. The table includes some 320,000 clones, about nine tenths detected once. Sequencing was carried out using memory CD8+ T cells sorted from blood. Stated subset: CD45RO+ cells pooled with CCR7-negative TemRA cells. This TCR was recovered from a young man in good health. J is TRBJ2-7 and V is TRBV5-4, with D possibly being TRBD2 (5 bases). The CDR3 loop reads CASSSGAYEQYF. The CDR3 DNA is TGTGCCAGCAGCAGCGGAGCGTACGAGCAGTACTTC.